A selection of T cell receptor beta chains follows, all from one sample in a study of Graves' ophthalmopathy and Graves' hyperthyroidism. Using its own MiXCR run on the multiplex PCR reads, TCRdb lists one record per CDR3 protein. The data contain about 740,000 distinct CDR3 sequences, 35% to 50% of them seen just once; the ten biggest clones take up about 40%. Sequenced sample: peripheral blood. The receptors were sampled from an adult man with Graves' ophthalmopathy. Both conserved end residues are part of each CDR3. Each record gives: V gene, D gene, J gene, clone size, CDR3 DNA, CDR3 protein. A D gene is named only where the DNA matches it firmly. For some rows the clone size is stated as once, few or many, or as a class when expanded; others skip it.

V gene: TRBV6-5; D gene: TRBD1; J gene: TRBJ1-4; clone size: NA; CDR3 DNA: TGTGCCAGCAGCCTGACAGGGCGCATTGAAAAACTGTTTTTT; CDR3 protein: CASSLTGRIEKLFF
V gene: TRBV20-1; D gene: NA; J gene: TRBJ2-7; clone size: many; CDR3 DNA: TGCAGTGCTAGGGACCGACTTATCGAGCAGTACTTC; CDR3 protein: CSARDRLIEQYF
V gene: TRBV7-2; D gene: NA; J gene: TRBJ1-3; clone size: NA; CDR3 DNA: TGTGCCAGCAGTCTCCCCGGGAGACGTGGAAACACCATATATTTT; CDR3 protein: CASSLPGRRGNTIYF
V gene: TRBV7-2; D gene: NA; J gene: TRBJ2-2; clone size: many; CDR3 DNA: TGTGCCAGCAGCTTAGTAACAGGGTTGCACGGGGAGCTGTTTTTT; CDR3 protein: CASSLVTGLHGELFF
V gene: TRBV6-5; D gene: TRBD1; J gene: TRBJ1-1; clone size: NA; CDR3 DNA: TGTGCCAGCAAAAGGGGGGACAGGGGGACCAACACTGAAGCTTTCTTT; CDR3 protein: CASKRGDRGTNTEAFF
V gene: TRBV7-9; D gene: NA; J gene: TRBJ2-7; clone size: few; CDR3 DNA: TGTGCCAGCAGCTTGGCGCCCGGGATGGGCTACGAGCAGTACTTC; CDR3 protein: CASSLAPGMGYEQYF
V gene: TRBV4-1; D gene: NA; J gene: TRBJ2-5; clone size: few; CDR3 DNA: TGCGCCAGCAGCCAAGGAGAAGGCTCGATGGAGACCCAGTACTTC; CDR3 protein: CASSQGEGSMETQYF
V gene: TRBV25-1; D gene: TRBD1; J gene: TRBJ1-1; clone size: many; CDR3 DNA: TGTGCCAGCAGGACAGGGGGACAGAACACTGAAGCTTTCTTT; CDR3 protein: CASRTGGQNTEAFF
V gene: TRBV5-6; D gene: NA; J gene: TRBJ2-5; clone size: NA; CDR3 DNA: TGTGCCAGCAGCAATACAGGGCCCACTGAGGAGACCCAGTACTTC; CDR3 protein: CASSNTGPTEETQYF
V gene: TRBV15; D gene: NA; J gene: TRBJ1-5; clone size: many; CDR3 DNA: TGTGCCACCAAGGACACCCCGGATCAGCCCCAGCATTTT; CDR3 protein: CATKDTPDQPQHF
V gene: TRBV7-2; D gene: TRBD1; J gene: TRBJ1-2; clone size: NA; CDR3 DNA: TGTGCCAGCAGCCAAGTACTTGGACAGGGGATCTATGGCTACACCTTC; CDR3 protein: CASSQVLGQGIYGYTF
V gene: TRBV25-1; D gene: TRBD1; J gene: TRBJ1-1; clone size: many; CDR3 DNA: TGTGCCAGCAGTGAATATTATGGACAGGGGTCGGACACTGAAGCTTTCTTT; CDR3 protein: CASSEYYGQGSDTEAFF
V gene: TRBV20-1; D gene: NA; J gene: TRBJ1-2; clone size: few; CDR3 DNA: TGCAGTGCTCAGGAGACCAACTATGGCTACACCTTC; CDR3 protein: CSAQETNYGYTF
V gene: TRBV20-1; D gene: TRBD1; J gene: TRBJ2-7; clone size: few; CDR3 DNA: TGCAGTGCGAGGGCCGGGACAGGTTCCTACGAGCAGTACTTC; CDR3 protein: CSARAGTGSYEQYF
V gene: TRBV29-1; D gene: TRBD2; J gene: TRBJ2-5; clone size: NA; CDR3 DNA: TGCAGCGTTGAAGATAGCGGGGGGATGGAGACCCAGTACTTC; CDR3 protein: CSVEDSGGMETQYF
V gene: TRBV2; D gene: NA; J gene: TRBJ2-5; clone size: many; CDR3 DNA: TGTGCCAGCAGTGAGACAAACCAAGAGACCCAGTACTTC; CDR3 protein: CASSETNQETQYF
V gene: TRBV24-1; D gene: TRBD1; J gene: TRBJ1-5; clone size: NA; CDR3 DNA: TGTGCCACCAGTGACCCAGGGACAGGGAGGATGTCCCAGCATTTT; CDR3 protein: CATSDPGTGRMSQHF
V gene: TRBV11-2; D gene: NA; J gene: TRBJ2-7; clone size: many; CDR3 DNA: TGTGCCAGCAGCTGGGGGAGCCTAAACTACGAGCAGTACTTC; CDR3 protein: CASSWGSLNYEQYF
V gene: TRBV7-2; D gene: NA; J gene: TRBJ1-4; clone size: many; CDR3 DNA: TGTGCCAGCAGCTTTCGTCGAGCAACTAATGAAAAACTGTTTTTT; CDR3 protein: CASSFRRATNEKLFF
V gene: TRBV13; D gene: TRBD1; J gene: TRBJ2-7; clone size: NA; CDR3 DNA: TGTGCCAGCAGCCTAGGGGACAGTAGTGGGGAGCAGTACTTC; CDR3 protein: CASSLGDSSGEQYF
V gene: TRBV7-9; D gene: NA; J gene: TRBJ1-5; clone size: NA; CDR3 DNA: TGTGCCAGCAGCTTAGAGTGGGGCAGTTCGGTTCAGCCCCAGCATTTT; CDR3 protein: CASSLEWGSSVQPQHF
V gene: TRBV7-3; D gene: NA; J gene: TRBJ2-7; clone size: few; CDR3 DNA: TGTGCCAGCAGCTTAGTTGCTGGAGAGACCACCTACGAGCAGTACTTC; CDR3 protein: CASSLVAGETTYEQYF
V gene: TRBV24-1; D gene: NA; J gene: TRBJ1-5; clone size: NA; CDR3 DNA: TGTGCCACCAGTGAACGGGCGGGGGGCAATCAGCCCCAGCATTTT; CDR3 protein: CATSERAGGNQPQHF
V gene: TRBV10-3; D gene: NA; J gene: TRBJ1-4; clone size: NA; CDR3 DNA: TGTGCCATCAGTGGGACAACGGGGGGAACTAATGAAAAACTGTTTTTT; CDR3 protein: CAISGTTGGTNEKLFF
V gene: TRBV7-9; D gene: NA; J gene: TRBJ1-1; clone size: few; CDR3 DNA: TGTGCCAGCAGCCAAGATTCCCCAGAAGCTTTCTTT; CDR3 protein: CASSQDSPEAFF
V gene: TRBV7-9; D gene: TRBD1; J gene: TRBJ1-1; clone size: NA; CDR3 DNA: TGTGCCAGCAGCTTAGGGACAGGGTCGGCTGAAGCTTTCTTT; CDR3 protein: CASSLGTGSAEAFF
V gene: TRBV11-1; D gene: NA; J gene: TRBJ2-5; clone size: NA; CDR3 DNA: TGTGCCAGCAGTGTCAAATCCGGGCCCCAAGAGACCCAGTACTTC; CDR3 protein: CASSVKSGPQETQYF
V gene: TRBV29-1; D gene: NA; J gene: TRBJ2-2; clone size: NA; CDR3 DNA: TGCAGCGTTGAAGATGCTACAGCACCCTCGAACACCGGGGAGCTGTTTTTT; CDR3 protein: CSVEDATAPSNTGELFF
V gene: TRBV7-9; D gene: TRBD2; J gene: TRBJ2-5; clone size: few; CDR3 DNA: TGTGCCAGCAGCTACCGACTAGCGGGAGTGGCTGAGACCCAGTACTTC; CDR3 protein: CASSYRLAGVAETQYF
V gene: TRBV5-1; D gene: TRBD1; J gene: TRBJ2-5; clone size: few; CDR3 DNA: TGCGCCAGCAGCTTGGTCGGGACAGTCCAAGAGACCCAGTACTTC; CDR3 protein: CASSLVGTVQETQYF
V gene: TRBV25-1; D gene: NA; J gene: TRBJ1-1; clone size: NA; CDR3 DNA: TGTGCCAGCAGTGCCGCCTATCAGACAGTTAACACTGAAGCTTTCTTT; CDR3 protein: CASSAAYQTVNTEAFF
V gene: TRBV7-9; D gene: NA; J gene: TRBJ1-4; clone size: many; CDR3 DNA: TGTGCCAGCAGCGTGGAGACGGAAAAACTGTTTTTT; CDR3 protein: CASSVETEKLFF
V gene: TRBV4-2; D gene: TRBD1; J gene: TRBJ1-2; clone size: NA; CDR3 DNA: TGTGCCAGCAATCAGGACAGGGGGCGTCAGAATGGCTACACCTTC; CDR3 protein: CASNQDRGRQNGYTF
V gene: TRBV7-9; D gene: NA; J gene: TRBJ2-7; clone size: NA; CDR3 DNA: TGTGCCAGCAGCTTAGTCGGGAGAGGGGAGCAGTACTTC; CDR3 protein: CASSLVGRGEQYF
V gene: TRBV29-1; D gene: NA; J gene: TRBJ2-5; clone size: many; CDR3 DNA: TGCAGCGTTCTTCCAGGACCGGTGGGAGAGACCCAGTACTTC; CDR3 protein: CSVLPGPVGETQYF
V gene: TRBV29-1; D gene: NA; J gene: TRBJ2-7; clone size: NA; CDR3 DNA: TGCAGCGTTGCGTTCGCAGGGAACTCCTACGAGCAGTACTTC; CDR3 protein: CSVAFAGNSYEQYF
V gene: TRBV2; D gene: NA; J gene: TRBJ1-1; clone size: many; CDR3 DNA: TGTGCCAGCAGTGTTGAGCGCACAAGGGGTAACACTGAAGCTTTCTTT; CDR3 protein: CASSVERTRGNTEAFF
V gene: TRBV2; D gene: NA; J gene: TRBJ2-5; clone size: many; CDR3 DNA: TGTGCCAGCAGTGAGTACAGGCCAGGGACCCAGTACTTC; CDR3 protein: CASSEYRPGTQYF
V gene: TRBV25-1; D gene: TRBD1; J gene: TRBJ1-2; clone size: NA; CDR3 DNA: TGTGCCAGCTGGAGGACAGGGGGAGACTATGGCTACACCTTC; CDR3 protein: CASWRTGGDYGYTF
V gene: TRBV29-1; D gene: NA; J gene: TRBJ2-7; clone size: NA; CDR3 DNA: TGCAGCGGGGGACCAGGACACGAGCAGTACTTC; CDR3 protein: CSGGPGHEQYF
V gene: TRBV2; D gene: TRBD1; J gene: TRBJ1-6; clone size: few; CDR3 DNA: TGTGCCAGCTTGGGACAGGGGAATTCACCCCTCCACTTT; CDR3 protein: CASLGQGNSPLHF
V gene: TRBV12-3/TRBV12-4; D gene: NA; J gene: TRBJ1-1; clone size: many; CDR3 DNA: TGTGCCAGCAGTTCGGACGCGTCCACTGAAGCTTTCTTT; CDR3 protein: CASSSDASTEAFF
V gene: TRBV10-3; D gene: TRBD1; J gene: TRBJ2-5; clone size: few; CDR3 DNA: TGTGCCAGCAGTGATCAGAGGGGGCTGGAGACCCAGTACTTC; CDR3 protein: CASSDQRGLETQYF
V gene: TRBV7-9; D gene: NA; J gene: TRBJ1-6; clone size: few; CDR3 DNA: TGTGCCAGCAGCTTCTGGGGGTCCAATAATTCACCCCTCCACTTT; CDR3 protein: CASSFWGSNNSPLHF
V gene: TRBV7-2; D gene: TRBD2; J gene: TRBJ2-7; clone size: NA; CDR3 DNA: TGTGCCAGCAGCCAGGGGACTAGCGGTCACGAGCAGTACTTC; CDR3 protein: CASSQGTSGHEQYF
V gene: TRBV7-9; D gene: NA; J gene: TRBJ2-7; clone size: many; CDR3 DNA: TGTGCCAGCAGCTTAGTTGTAGGGTTCCACGAGCAGTACTTC; CDR3 protein: CASSLVVGFHEQYF
V gene: TRBV29-1; D gene: NA; J gene: TRBJ2-5; clone size: NA; CDR3 DNA: TGCAGCGCCCCCGGCCCAGGGGGGAAGACCCAGTACTTC; CDR3 protein: CSAPGPGGKTQYF
V gene: TRBV6-1; D gene: NA; J gene: TRBJ2-2; clone size: NA; CDR3 DNA: TGTGCCAGCAGTGAAGTGGGGACCGGGGAGCTGTTTTTT; CDR3 protein: CASSEVGTGELFF
V gene: TRBV13; D gene: TRBD2; J gene: TRBJ2-7; clone size: NA; CDR3 DNA: TGTGCCAGCAGCTTAGCTTCTAGCGGGAGCCACGAGCAGTACTTC; CDR3 protein: CASSLASSGSHEQYF
V gene: TRBV7-9; D gene: NA; J gene: TRBJ1-4; clone size: NA; CDR3 DNA: TGTGCCAGCAGTTTACAGGGTGTAGAAAAACTGTTTTTT; CDR3 protein: CASSLQGVEKLFF
V gene: TRBV5-4; D gene: NA; J gene: TRBJ1-2; clone size: NA; CDR3 DNA: TGTGCCAGCAGCTCAGGCCCGGGGGACACTGAAGCTTTGTACACCTTC; CDR3 protein: CASSSGPGDTEALYTF
V gene: TRBV11-2; D gene: NA; J gene: TRBJ2-7; clone size: many; CDR3 DNA: TGTGCCAGCAGCTTAGAATCGGGGGCTAGCGAACTCTTC; CDR3 protein: CASSLESGASELF
V gene: TRBV10-2; D gene: NA; J gene: TRBJ2-5; clone size: NA; CDR3 DNA: TGCGCCAGCAGTTACCCATGGACACAGCAAGAGACCCAGTACTTC; CDR3 protein: CASSYPWTQQETQYF
V gene: TRBV29-1; D gene: NA; J gene: TRBJ2-6; clone size: NA; CDR3 DNA: TGCAGCGTTGAAGATCGTGGGGGCCGGGGGTCCTCTGGGGCCAACGTCCTGACTTTC; CDR3 protein: CSVEDRGGRGSSGANVLTF
V gene: TRBV7-9; D gene: NA; J gene: TRBJ1-4; clone size: few; CDR3 DNA: TGTGCCAGCAGCCCACCACAGTGGGCCGTTGAAAAACTGTTTTTT; CDR3 protein: CASSPPQWAVEKLFF
V gene: TRBV10-3; D gene: TRBD1; J gene: TRBJ1-1; clone size: NA; CDR3 DNA: TGTGCCATCAGTGAAACAGGGGGCCTAAACACTGAAGCTTTCTTT; CDR3 protein: CAISETGGLNTEAFF
V gene: TRBV7-6; D gene: NA; J gene: TRBJ1-1; clone size: many; CDR3 DNA: TGTGCCAGCAGCTTGGGGACGGAGAACACTGAAGCTTTCTTT; CDR3 protein: CASSLGTENTEAFF
V gene: TRBV2; D gene: NA; J gene: TRBJ2-5; clone size: many; CDR3 DNA: TGTGCCAGCACCCTGGGGGCAGGGGAAGAAGAGACCCAGTACTTC; CDR3 protein: CASTLGAGEEETQYF
V gene: TRBV9; D gene: NA; J gene: TRBJ2-7; clone size: NA; CDR3 DNA: TGTGCCAGCAGCTTAATAGCCGGGGTCTCCTACGAGCAGTACTTC; CDR3 protein: CASSLIAGVSYEQYF